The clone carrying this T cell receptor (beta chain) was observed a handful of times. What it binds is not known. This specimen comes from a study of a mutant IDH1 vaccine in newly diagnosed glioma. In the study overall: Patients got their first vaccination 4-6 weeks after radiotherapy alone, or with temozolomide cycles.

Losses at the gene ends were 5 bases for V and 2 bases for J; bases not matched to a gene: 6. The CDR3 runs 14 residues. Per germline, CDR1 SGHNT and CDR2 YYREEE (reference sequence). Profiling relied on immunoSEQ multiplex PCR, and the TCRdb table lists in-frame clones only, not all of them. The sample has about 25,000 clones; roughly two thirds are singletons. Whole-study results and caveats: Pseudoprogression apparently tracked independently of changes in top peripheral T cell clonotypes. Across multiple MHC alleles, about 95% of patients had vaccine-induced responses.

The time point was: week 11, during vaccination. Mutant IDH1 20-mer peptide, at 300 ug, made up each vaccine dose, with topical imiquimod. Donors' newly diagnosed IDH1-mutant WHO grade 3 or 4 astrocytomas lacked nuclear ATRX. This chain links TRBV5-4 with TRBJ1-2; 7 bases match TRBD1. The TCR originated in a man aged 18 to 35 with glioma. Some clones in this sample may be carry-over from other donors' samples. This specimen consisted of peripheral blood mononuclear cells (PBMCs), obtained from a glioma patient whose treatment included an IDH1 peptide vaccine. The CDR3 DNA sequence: TGTGCCAGCAGGCTGACAGGGTCAAACTATGGCTACACCTTC. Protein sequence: CASRLTGSNYGYTF. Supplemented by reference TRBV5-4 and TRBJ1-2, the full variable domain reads ETGVTQSPTHLIKTRGQQVTLRCSSQSGHNTVSWYQQALGQGPQFIFQYYREEENGRGNFPPRFSGLQFPNYSSELNVNALELDDSALYLCASRLTGSNYGYTFGSGTRLTVV.